This T cell receptor beta chain emerged from a study of breast tumors, draining lymph nodes, adjacent tissues. Study results and caveats: Tumor repertoires ranked between lymph nodes and nontumor tissue in diversity, with V and J gene preferences.

From the multiplex PCR reads, TCRdb called clonotypes with MiXCR, one entry per CDR3 protein. The sample shows about 21,000 distinct CDR3 sequences, 41% of them seen only once. This clonotype came up a few times. Its target is unknown. This CDR3 has 19 amino acids. Germline trimming cut 1 base from V and 0 bases from J; bases unmatched to any gene: 10. Per the germline V gene, CDR1 is MGHDK and CDR2 is SYGVNS. The sequencing input was breast tumor tissue. This TCR was recovered from a female donor with breast cancer. Some clones in this sample may be carry-over from other donors' samples. This chain uses TRBV25-1 with TRBJ2-3; 10 positions match TRBD2. DNA of the CDR3: TGTGCCAGCAGTGAATGGGATAGCGGGGGGAGCATGAGCACAGATACGCAGTATTTT. Encoded protein: CASSEWDSGGSMSTDTQYF.